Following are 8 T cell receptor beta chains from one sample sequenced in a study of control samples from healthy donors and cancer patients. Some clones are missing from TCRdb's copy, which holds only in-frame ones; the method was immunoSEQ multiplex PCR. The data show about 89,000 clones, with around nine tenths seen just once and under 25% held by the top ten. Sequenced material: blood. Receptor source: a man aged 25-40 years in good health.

The CDR3 loop is CASSQRLDYGYTF. For the CDR3, the DNA is TGTGCCAGCAGCCAACGCCTCGACTATGGCTACACCTTC. This chain joins TRBV14 and TRBJ1-2; D gene unclear. The V gene lost 2 bases and the J gene lost 3 bases, with 7 bases spanning the gap. CDR1 is SGHDN and CDR2 is FVKESK in the germline V gene. The CDR3 has 13 residues.

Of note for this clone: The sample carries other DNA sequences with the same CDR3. In DNA form, the CDR3 reads TGCAGCGTTGGAGGACAGGACTATGGCTACACCTTC. Protein sequence: CSVGGQDYGYTF. The gene calls are TRBV29-1 and TRBJ1-2; 7 bases fit TRBD1. V shed 4 bases, J shed 3 bases, and the junction held 2 bases outside the gene matches. CDR3 length: 12 residues. Germline lookup yields CDR1 SQVTM and CDR2 ANQGSEA. Complete variable domain (other parts from reference TRBV29-1 and TRBJ1-2): SAVISQKPSRDICQRGTSLTIQCQVDSQVTMMFWYRQQPGQSLTLIATANQGSEATYESGFVIDKFPISRPNLTFSTLTVSNMSPEDSSIYLCSVGGQDYGYTFGSGTRLTVV.

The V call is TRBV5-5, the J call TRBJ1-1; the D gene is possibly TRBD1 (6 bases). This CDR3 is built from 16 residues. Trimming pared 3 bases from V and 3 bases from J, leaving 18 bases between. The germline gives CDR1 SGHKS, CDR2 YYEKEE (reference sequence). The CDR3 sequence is CASSSISGRGDTEAFF. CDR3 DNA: TGTGCCAGCAGCTCCATAAGCGGCAGGGGAGACACTGAAGCTTTCTTT.

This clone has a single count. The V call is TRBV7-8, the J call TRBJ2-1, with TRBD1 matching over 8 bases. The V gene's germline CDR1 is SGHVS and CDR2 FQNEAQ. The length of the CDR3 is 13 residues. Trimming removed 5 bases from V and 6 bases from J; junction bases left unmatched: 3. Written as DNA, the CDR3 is TGTGCCAGCAGCGGACAGGGACCCAATGAGCAGTTCTTC. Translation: CASSGQGPNEQFF.

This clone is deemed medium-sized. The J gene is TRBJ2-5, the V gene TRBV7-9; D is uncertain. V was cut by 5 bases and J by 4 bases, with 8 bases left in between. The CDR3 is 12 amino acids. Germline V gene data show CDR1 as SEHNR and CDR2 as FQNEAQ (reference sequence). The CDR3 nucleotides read TGTGCCAGCAGCCCGATTGGAGAGACCCAGTACTTC. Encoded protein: CASSPIGETQYF.

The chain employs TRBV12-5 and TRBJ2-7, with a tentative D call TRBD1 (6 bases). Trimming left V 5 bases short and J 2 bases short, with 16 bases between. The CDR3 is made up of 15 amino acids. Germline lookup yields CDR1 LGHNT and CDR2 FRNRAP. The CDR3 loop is CASGPRTETTYEQYV. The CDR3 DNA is TGTGCTAGTGGTCCTCGGACAGAGACCACCTACGAGCAGTACGTC.

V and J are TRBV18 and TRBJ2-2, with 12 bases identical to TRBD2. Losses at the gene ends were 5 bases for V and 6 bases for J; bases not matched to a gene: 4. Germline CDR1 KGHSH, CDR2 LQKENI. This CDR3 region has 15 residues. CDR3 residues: CASSSTSGGSGELFF. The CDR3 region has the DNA TGTGCCAGCTCATCGACTAGCGGGGGCTCCGGGGAGCTGTTTTTT.

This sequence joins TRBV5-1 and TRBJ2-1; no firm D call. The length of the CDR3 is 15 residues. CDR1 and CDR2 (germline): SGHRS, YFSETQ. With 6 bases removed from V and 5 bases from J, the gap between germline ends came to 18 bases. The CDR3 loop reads CASTLNTWVNNEQFF. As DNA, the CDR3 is TGCGCCAGCACCCTGAACACATGGGTTAACAATGAGCAGTTCTTC.